This T cell receptor beta chain was sequenced during a study of blood T cell repertoires in COVID-19 (dated by TCRdb to the early 2020s). Some background on the complete study: Samples covering the acute and convalescent phases of COVID-19 were provided by collaborators in the United States, Italy and Spain. The repertoires were released in a freely available public database intended as a resource for research on the immune response to SARS-CoV-2. The prospective study material was composed of cDNA or gDNA derived from T cells, B-cell-depleted T cells, or PBMCs. Samples were obtained from the ongoing ImmuneRACE study (first 160 participants) and from over a thousand subjects provided by 6 global collaborators. Subjects who had been exposed to COVID-19, were actively infected with it, or had recovered from it provided the deeply sampled blood TCRbeta repertoires that made up the dataset. HLA class I and class II types, where available, came from metadata supplied by the sample provider rather than from assay-based typing. Nearly every sample came with metadata listing a de-identified subject ID, COVID-19 status, age in years and sex. Overall study outcomes, separate from this receptor: How much clinical and demographic metadata was included differed by source and by participant, and the metadata was provided uncurated.

TCRbeta CDR3 regions were amplified from genomic DNA using the immunoSEQ Assay, a bias-controlled multiplex PCR. The authors processed their data as follows. Nucleated cell counts per sample were estimated from amplification of reference gene primers within the assay. To quantify the absolute abundance of each unique TCRbeta CDR3 rearrangement, sequence reads were collapsed and filtered. For each sample, productive Simpson clonality was calculated by taking the square root of Simpson's diversity index across productive rearrangements. In TCRdb, the immuneACCESS table is reduced to in-frame sequences with V and J assigned. These tables do not hold every clone; where another copy was compared, an unresolved V gene accounts for under half, and the others remain unexplained. V, J and clone size reflect that table, while D and trimming were determined from the DNA. The sample yields 250,000 to 350,000 clones; around 89% were counted once. 5.5% to 8% of the sample rests with the top ten.

About this clone: Its recognized antigen is unknown. No base quality information exists; no much larger clone differs at one position.

At one collaborating source in Seattle, patients were enrolled during active infection and were followed longitudinally through the course of disease. Collaborating institutions collected whole blood in K2EDTA tubes following their own protocols. Collaborator samples were shipped for TCRbeta analysis as frozen whole blood, isolated PBMCs, or DNA extracted from either sample type. The source is a woman aged 45-59 years with COVID-19, enrolled during active disease. Sequencing was done on a sample of peripheral blood.

The CDR3 reads CASRFTGVSNQPQHF. The DNA sequence is given as TGTGCCAGCAGGTTTACAGGGGTTAGTAATCAGCCCCAGCATTTT. The sequence is built from TRBV2 and TRBJ1-5; 7 bases in the junction line up with TRBD1. From the cysteine up to the phenylalanine, the CDR3 has a length of 15 residues. The kept DNA is CDR3 alone, 45 bases in frame from the first base. Compared with germline, V lacks 6 bases and J lacks 4 bases; bases without a gene match: 9. Looking up the germline V gene yields CDR1 SNHLY and CDR2 FYNNEI.